Listed below are T cell receptor beta chains from one sample, sequenced in a study of cytomegalovirus exposure and HLA in healthy donors. Only in-frame clones appear in the TCRdb table, and some are missing; sequencing was by immunoSEQ multiplex PCR. This sample has roughly 140,000 clones, with around 72% found just once. The specimen was PBMCs. The receptor set was obtained from a man younger than 30 in good health and CMV-seronegative. The CDR3 runs from the conserved cysteine through the conserved F or W. A D gene is named only where the DNA matches it firmly. Some rows mark clone size as missing; the rest say once, few, many or name a class of expanded clone.

TRBJ2-3	TRBD2	NA	TRBV6-5	CASRGGDTQYF	TGTGCCAGCAGGGGGGGGGATACGCAGTATTTT
TRBJ2-7	TRBD1	NA	TRBV6-5	CASSYSRQGDYEQYF	TGTGCCAGCAGTTACTCGCGGCAGGGGGACTACGAGCAGTACTTC
TRBJ1-1	NA	NA	TRBV10-3	CAITTGAGAFF	TGTGCCATCACTACAGGAGCGGGAGCTTTCTTT
TRBJ2-5	TRBD2	few	TRBV15	CATSSGGGQETQYF	TGTGCCACCAGCTCTGGGGGGGGTCAAGAGACCCAGTACTTC
TRBJ2-1	TRBD2	NA	TRBV27	CASSFGPTGGNEQFF	TGTGCCAGCAGTTTCGGGCCGACGGGGGGCAATGAGCAGTTCTTC
TRBJ2-7	NA	NA	TRBV4-3	CASSQAAGPFPYEQYF	TGCGCCAGCAGCCAAGCGGCGGGGCCTTTCCCCTACGAGCAGTACTTC
TRBJ1-1	TRBD1	NA	TRBV4-3	CASSLQTGAEAFF	TGCGCCAGCAGCCTCCAGACAGGGGCTGAAGCTTTCTTT
TRBJ2-1	TRBD2	NA	TRBV7-9	CASSPRGSSYNEQFF	TGTGCCAGCAGCCCGCGGGGGAGCTCCTACAATGAGCAGTTCTTC
TRBJ2-2	NA	NA	TRBV4-3	CASSQDWGRGELFF	TGCGCCAGCAGTCAAGACTGGGGGCGGGGGGAGCTGTTTTTT
TRBJ1-1	NA	NA	TRBV9	CASSVGGSTEAFF	TGTGCCAGCAGCGTAGGAGGGTCCACTGAAGCTTTCTTT
TRBJ2-7	NA	NA	TRBV5-1	CASSLVGSYEQYF	TGCGCCAGCAGCTTGGTCGGCTCCTACGAGCAGTACTTC
TRBJ2-1	TRBD1	NA	TRBV9	CASSAAGGFGVNEQFF	TGTGCCAGCAGCGCAGCAGGGGGCTTCGGGGTCAATGAGCAGTTCTTC
TRBJ1-3	NA	NA	TRBV4-3	CASSQDRGYQGNTIYF	TGCGCCAGCAGCCAAGACAGGGGATATCAAGGAAACACCATATATTTT
TRBJ1-5	NA	NA	TRBV19	CASRGVNSNQPQHF	TGTGCCAGTAGAGGGGTAAATAGCAATCAGCCCCAGCATTTT
TRBJ2-7	TRBD1	NA	TRBV4-3	CASSRGQGYEQYF	TGCGCCAGCAGCCGGGGACAGGGGTACGAGCAGTACTTC
TRBJ2-7	TRBD2	NA	TRBV6-5	CASSRAGFSYEQYF	TGTGCCAGCAGTCGAGCGGGGTTCTCCTACGAGCAGTACTTC
TRBJ2-7	TRBD2	many	TRBV4-2	CASSQDQAGSYEQYF	TGTGCCAGCAGCCAAGATCAAGCGGGGTCCTACGAGCAGTACTTC
TRBJ1-4	TRBD1	NA	TRBV7-2	CASSFHQGADEKLFF	TGTGCCAGCAGCTTTCATCAGGGGGCGGATGAAAAACTGTTTTTT
TRBJ1-2	NA	NA	TRBV6-1	CASTKEGRDHGYTF	TGTGCCAGCACTAAAGAGGGGAGGGACCATGGCTACACCTTC
TRBJ2-1	TRBD2	NA	TRBV5-6	CASSLGTSLYSEQFF	TGTGCCAGCAGCTTGGGGACTAGTTTGTACAGTGAGCAGTTCTTC
TRBJ1-4	NA	once	TRBV29-1	CSAGHREGEKLFF	TGCAGCGCCGGTCACAGGGAGGGGGAAAAACTGTTTTTT
TRBJ2-4	NA	NA	TRBV12-5	CASGLVLSGTKNIQYF	TGTGCTAGTGGTTTGGTACTCTCGGGGACCAAAAACATTCAGTACTTC
TRBJ1-2	NA	NA	TRBV4-3	CASSQDLGGEDGYTF	TGCGCCAGCAGCCAAGATCTAGGAGGGGAAGATGGCTACACCTTC
TRBJ2-1	NA	few	TRBV6-5	CASSYGLALGKDEQFF	TGTGCCAGCAGTTACGGGCTAGCCCTAGGAAAGGATGAGCAGTTCTTC
TRBJ2-7	NA	NA	TRBV4-3	CASSQYRGYEQYF	TGCGCCAGCAGCCAATATCGAGGTTACGAGCAGTACTTC
TRBJ2-1	TRBD2	few	TRBV7-9	CASSSTSGRGLDEQFF	TGTGCCAGCAGCTCGACTAGCGGGAGGGGGCTCGATGAGCAGTTCTTC
TRBJ2-3	TRBD1	NA	TRBV7-9	CASSYRQGSTDTQYF	TGTGCCAGCAGCTACCGACAGGGCAGCACAGATACGCAGTATTTT
TRBJ1-1	NA	NA	TRBV10-2	CATRAMLEAFF	TGCGCCACCAGGGCCATGCTTGAAGCTTTCTTT
TRBJ2-1	NA	NA	TRBV5-1	CASSWDTRWNEQFF	TGCGCCAGCAGCTGGGACACACGATGGAATGAGCAGTTCTTC
TRBJ2-7	NA	NA	TRBV2	CASIPPNGRKYEQYF	TGTGCCAGCATACCCCCAAACGGGAGAAAATACGAGCAGTACTTC
TRBJ2-1	TRBD2	few	TRBV4-1	CASSLGTSGRIDNEQFF	TGCGCCAGCAGCCTTGGGACTAGCGGGAGGATCGACAATGAGCAGTTCTTC
TRBJ1-1	TRBD1	NA	TRBV18	CASSPADRGLNTEAFF	TGTGCCAGCTCACCAGCGGACAGGGGATTGAACACTGAAGCTTTCTTT
TRBJ2-7	TRBD2	NA	TRBV6-1	CASSAERERDEQYF	TGTGCCAGCAGTGCAGAGCGGGAGAGGGACGAGCAGTACTTC
TRBJ2-3	TRBD2	NA	TRBV6-1	CASSEGAGARAPDTQYF	TGTGCCAGCAGTGAAGGAGCGGGGGCCCGGGCCCCAGATACGCAGTATTTT
TRBJ2-3	NA	few	TRBV11-2	CASSLGRAMDTQYF	TGTGCCAGCAGCTTAGGGCGGGCTATGGATACGCAGTATTTT
TRBJ1-4	NA	NA	TRBV5-4	CASSLGEAGGPRKLFF	TGTGCCAGCAGCTTGGGGGAGGCAGGAGGGCCCCGAAAACTGTTTTTT
TRBJ1-5	NA	NA	TRBV27	CASSPVNQPQHF	TGTGCCAGCAGCCCAGTCAATCAGCCCCAGCATTTT
TRBJ2-5	TRBD2	few	TRBV13	CASSSQGLAPYF	TGTGCCAGCAGCTCCCAGGGACTAGCTCCGTACTTC
TRBJ2-7	NA	NA	TRBV2	CASREQGYEQYF	TGTGCCAGCAGGGAGCAGGGTTACGAGCAGTACTTC
TRBJ2-1	TRBD2	NA	TRBV19	CASSITGGDLSYNEQFF	TGTGCCAGTAGTATAACCGGGGGGGACCTCTCCTACAATGAGCAGTTCTTC
TRBJ2-3	TRBD1	NA	TRBV2	CASSEGQGPTDTQYF	TGTGCCAGCAGTGAGGGACAGGGGCCCACAGATACGCAGTATTTT
TRBJ2-1	TRBD2	few	TRBV27	CASSSPAGKGWNEQFF	TGTGCCAGCAGTTCACCAGCGGGAAAAGGCTGGAATGAGCAGTTCTTC
TRBJ2-2	TRBD1	many	TRBV27	CASSRSGTGGTGELFF	TGTGCCAGCAGCCGATCCGGGACAGGAGGGACCGGGGAGCTGTTTTTT
TRBJ2-3	NA	NA	TRBV6-5	CASSYVDGSTDTQYF	TGTGCCAGCAGTTACGTCGACGGGAGCACAGATACGCAGTATTTT
TRBJ2-7	TRBD2	NA	TRBV6-1	CATQTGTSYSYEQYF	TGTGCCACCCAGACCGGGACTAGTTATTCCTACGAGCAGTACTTC
TRBJ1-2	TRBD1	NA	TRBV2	CASRGDSRYGYTF	TGTGCCAGCAGGGGGGACAGTCGATATGGCTACACCTTC
TRBJ2-1	TRBD2	once	TRBV4-1	CASSQLAGNPEQFF	TGCGCCAGCAGCCAGCTAGCGGGAAATCCTGAGCAGTTCTTC
TRBJ2-1	NA	once	TRBV28	CASSLPTGKGEQFF	TGTGCCAGCAGTTTACCTACAGGGAAGGGTGAGCAGTTCTTC
TRBJ2-3	TRBD2	NA	TRBV11-2	CASSLGAGGSTDTQYF	TGTGCCAGCAGCTTAGGGGCGGGAGGCAGCACAGATACGCAGTATTTT
TRBJ2-1	NA	few	TRBV9	CASSGGEDNEQFF	TGTGCCAGCTCCGGCGGAGAGGACAATGAGCAGTTCTTC
TRBJ2-2	TRBD2	NA	TRBV15	CATSIPGLAANTGELFF	TGTGCCACCAGCATCCCGGGACTAGCCGCGAACACCGGGGAGCTGTTTTTT